Reported below is one T cell receptor (beta chain). Its specificity is not known. TCRdb used MiXCR to reprocess the reads, holding one entry per CDR3 protein. The table lists approximately 300,000 distinct CDR3 sequences, 25% to 35% of them singletons. The V gene end was trimmed by 1 base and the J gene end by 3 bases; junction bases not matched to a gene: 8. Per the germline V gene, CDR1 is LGHNA and CDR2 is YSLEER. The CDR3 is 17 amino acids. These data belong to a study of T cell repertoires in cytomegalovirus infection. Whole-study context: Matching HLA type, along with CMV infection, was indicated by public TCR beta signatures.

This receptor was identified in a human donor in good health (CMV status not recorded). Some clones in this sample may be carry-over from other donors' samples. The chain uses TRBV4-3 and TRBJ2-2; 7 nucleotides agree with TRBD2. The sequencing here drew on cultured PBMCs, taken from culture after CMV antigen stimulation. The CDR3 loop reads CASSQGRERDHTGELFF. The CDR3 DNA sequence: TGCGCCAGCAGCCAAGGAAGGGAGCGGGACCACACCGGGGAGCTGTTTTTT.